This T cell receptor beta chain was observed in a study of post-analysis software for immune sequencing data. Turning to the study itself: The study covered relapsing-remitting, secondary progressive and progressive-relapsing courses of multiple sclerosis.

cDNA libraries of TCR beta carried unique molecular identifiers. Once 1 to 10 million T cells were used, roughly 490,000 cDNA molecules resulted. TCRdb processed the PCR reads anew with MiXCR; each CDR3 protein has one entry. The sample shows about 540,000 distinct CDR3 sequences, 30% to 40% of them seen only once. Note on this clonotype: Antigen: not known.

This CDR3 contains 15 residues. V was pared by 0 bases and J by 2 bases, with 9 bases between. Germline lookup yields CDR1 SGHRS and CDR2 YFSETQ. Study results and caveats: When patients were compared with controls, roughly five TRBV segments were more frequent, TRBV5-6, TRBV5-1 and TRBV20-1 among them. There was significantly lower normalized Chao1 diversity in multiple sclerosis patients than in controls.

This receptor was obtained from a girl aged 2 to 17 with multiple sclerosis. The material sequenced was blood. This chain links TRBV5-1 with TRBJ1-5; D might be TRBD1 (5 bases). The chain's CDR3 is CASSLDSGGNQPQHF. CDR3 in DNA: TGCGCCAGCAGCTTGGATTCGGGGGGCAATCAGCCCCAGCATTTT.